The rows below give T cell receptor beta chains drawn from one sample of a study of T cell responses to AZD1222 COVID-19 vaccine. The repertoire was sequenced with immunoSEQ multiplex PCR; TCRdb's copy has only in-frame clones and lacks some. The repertoire has 150,000 to 200,000 clones, approximately 90% of them found once; the top ten carry 2.5% to 3.5%. The input for sequencing was peripheral blood, taken on day 0 of AZD1222 vaccination. The receptors shown here come from an adult in good health. CDR3s leave out the opening cysteine and the closing phenylalanine or tryptophan.

V gene	J gene	CDR3 protein
TRBV3-1/TRBV3-2	TRBJ2-7	ASSQVSREPSYEQY
TRBV7-3	TRBJ2-3	ASSPGVSSTDTQY
TRBV30	TRBJ1-2	AWSHGQGSGYT
TRBV14	TRBJ2-7	ASSQDQGTYEQY
TRBV7-3	TRBJ2-1	ASSPTHLQGYNEQF
TRBV6-5	TRBJ1-1	ASRTGTLEAF
TRBV7-9	TRBJ2-7	ASSLSKDWDSSYEQY
TRBV5-4	TRBJ2-3	ASSLVASGGGADTQY
TRBV2	TRBJ2-7	ASTGQTLPSYEQY
TRBV11-2	TRBJ2-5	ASSLATSGGPSQY
TRBV11-3	TRBJ1-1	ASSLVRCGFSMNTEAF